The T cell receptor (beta chain) under discussion was sequenced for a study of T cell clusters in autoimmune cytopenias. Overall study: The median distinct TRB clonotype count was a few thousand per sample, from a median around 50,000 reads.

TRB was amplified from roughly 270 ng of peripheral blood genomic DNA per sample. TRB was amplified by touch-down multiplex PCR, primer pools A and B combined. Using the multiplex PCR reads, TCRdb records one entry per CDR3 protein without DNA. In total, the table holds over 7,500 distinct CDR3 sequences. On this clonotype: Its antigen is undetermined.

Study results and caveats: No cluster-lack signature appeared between secondary cytopenia and chronic lymphocytic leukemia patients, apparently due to lymphoma masking. TRB repertoire shifts in secondary cytopenia and chronic lymphocytic leukemia mostly reflected lymphoma, not autoimmunity. Primary autoimmune cytopenia patients appeared to lack physiological T cell clusters present in healthy donors.

Germline V gives CDR1 DFQATT, CDR2 SNEGSKA (reference sequence). The CDR3 consists of 12 residues. The sample comprised peripheral blood. The chain combines TRBV20-1 with TRBJ2-7; TCRdb's D call, TRBD1, is unchecked because there is no DNA. The clonotype was recovered from a human donor with an autoimmune cytopenia or autoimmune hepatitis (not recorded which). CDR3 loop: CSGTGGAREQYF.